This T cell receptor beta chain was obtained from a study of T cells in women clearing cervical HPV infection. Study in general: Donors had HPV16-related CIN3 or worse; 2 had invasive cancer.

CDR1 and CDR2 from the germline V gene are DFQATT and SNEGSKA (reference sequence). The trim removed 6 bases at V and 1 base at J, leaving 13 bases unmatched. CDR3 length: 16 residues. The assay was immunoSEQ multiplex PCR, and TCRdb's table has in-frame clones only and misses some. The sample holds fewer than 40,000 clones. Study outcomes and limitations: Controls had more TRBV6-7 (0.16%) than cases (roughly 0.11%). Unknown T-cell numbers per sample may underlie the richness differences.

Cervical HPV DNA detected by MY09/MY11 PCR, typed by dot-blot. About this clone: Its antigen remains unidentified. The CDR3 goes on 3 residues after the read ends, and that part is filled in from the germline J gene.

This sequence originates from a woman aged 18 to 75 with a cervical HPV16 infection that either progressed to CIN3+ or cleared (not recorded which). The rearrangement links TRBV20-1 to TRBJ2-7; TRBD1 matches 9 bases. The specimen sequenced was blood buffy coat. The CDR3 protein is CSAPSDRGFPSYEQYF. CDR3 DNA, as far as it was read: TGCAGTGCCCCCAGCGACAGGGGGTTCCCTTCCTACGAG.